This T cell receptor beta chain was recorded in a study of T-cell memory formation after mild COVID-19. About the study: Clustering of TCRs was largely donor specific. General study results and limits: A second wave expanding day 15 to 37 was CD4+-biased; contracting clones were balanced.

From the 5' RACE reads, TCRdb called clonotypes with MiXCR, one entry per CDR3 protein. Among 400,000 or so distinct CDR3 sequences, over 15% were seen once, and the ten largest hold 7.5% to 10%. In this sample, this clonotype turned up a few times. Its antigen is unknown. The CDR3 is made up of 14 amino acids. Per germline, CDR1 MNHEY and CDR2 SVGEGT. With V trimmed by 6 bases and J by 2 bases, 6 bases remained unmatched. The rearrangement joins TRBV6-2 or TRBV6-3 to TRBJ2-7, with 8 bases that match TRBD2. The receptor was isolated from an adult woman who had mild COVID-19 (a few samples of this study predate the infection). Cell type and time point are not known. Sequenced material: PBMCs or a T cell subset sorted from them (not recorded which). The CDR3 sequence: CASRPAGGTYEQYF. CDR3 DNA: TGTGCCAGCAGACCGGCGGGGGGTACCTACGAGCAGTACTTC.